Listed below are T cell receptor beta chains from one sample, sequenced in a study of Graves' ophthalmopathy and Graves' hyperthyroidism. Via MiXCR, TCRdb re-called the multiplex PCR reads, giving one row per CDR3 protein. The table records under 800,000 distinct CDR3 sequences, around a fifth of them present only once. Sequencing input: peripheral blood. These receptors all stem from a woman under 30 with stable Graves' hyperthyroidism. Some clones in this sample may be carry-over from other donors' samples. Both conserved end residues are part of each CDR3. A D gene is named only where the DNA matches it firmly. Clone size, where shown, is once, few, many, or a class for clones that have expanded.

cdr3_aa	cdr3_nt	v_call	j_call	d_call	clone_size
CASSLGVGMVSNQPQHF	TGTGCCAGCAGTTTAGGGGTTGGGATGGTGAGCAATCAGCCCCAGCATTTT	TRBV12-3/TRBV12-4	TRBJ1-5	NA	many
CASSLRAGATGELFF	TGCGCCAGCAGCTTGAGGGCCGGAGCCACCGGGGAGCTGTTTTTT	TRBV5-1	TRBJ2-2	NA	many
CATSIDRGGEQYF	TGTGCCACCAGCATCGACAGGGGTGGCGAGCAGTACTTC	TRBV15	TRBJ2-7	TRBD1	NA
CASSPVGNEQYF	TGTGCCAGCAGCCCGGTAGGGAACGAGCAGTACTTC	TRBV28	TRBJ2-7	NA	NA
CASTLAGGNSPLHF	TGTGCCAGCACTCTCGCGGGAGGGAATTCACCCCTCCACTTT	TRBV12-3/TRBV12-4	TRBJ1-6	NA	NA
CSVKTGSGYTF	TGCAGCGTGAAGACAGGGTCTGGCTACACCTTC	TRBV29-1	TRBJ1-2	TRBD1	few
CASSVHLTPQHF	TGTGCCAGCAGCGTTCACTTGACGCCCCAGCATTTT	TRBV2	TRBJ1-5	NA	many
CATSVVQGELFF	TGTGCCACCAGTGTCGTCCAAGGGGAGCTGTTTTTT	TRBV24-1	TRBJ2-2	NA	few
CASSQEQGIFHEQYF	TGCGCCAGCAGCCAAGAACAGGGAATATTCCACGAGCAGTACTTC	TRBV4-1	TRBJ2-7	NA	NA
CASSYSTPFRTGNTEAFF	TGTGCCAGCAGTTACTCAACCCCTTTCAGGACAGGGAACACTGAAGCTTTCTTT	TRBV6-2/TRBV6-3	TRBJ1-1	TRBD1	many
CASSESVGRSNQPQHF	TGCGCCAGCAGTGAGTCCGTCGGTCGGAGCAATCAGCCCCAGCATTTT	TRBV10-2	TRBJ1-5	NA	NA
CASSAHSGAPGTQYF	TGTGCCAGCAGCGCCCACAGTGGGGCTCCGGGGACCCAGTACTTC	TRBV2	TRBJ2-5	NA	many
CSARDLLRLVEQYF	TGCAGTGCTAGAGACCTCCTCCGGCTAGTTGAGCAGTACTTC	TRBV20-1	TRBJ2-7	NA	NA
CASSFKQSNSPLHF	TGTGCCAGCAGTTTTAAACAGAGTAATTCACCCCTCCACTTT	TRBV12-3/TRBV12-4	TRBJ1-6	NA	few
CSAINNWGRETQYF	TGCAGTGCTATAAACAACTGGGGGAGAGAGACCCAGTACTTC	TRBV20-1	TRBJ2-5	NA	many
CAWNGGSSGYTF	TGTGCCTGGAATGGGGGGAGTAGTGGCTACACCTTC	TRBV30	TRBJ1-2	NA	NA
CASGDRRYEQYF	TGTGCCAGCGGTGACAGGCGGTACGAGCAGTACTTC	TRBV2	TRBJ2-7	NA	NA
CASSPGFTGRETQHF	TGTGCCAGCAGCCCCGGGTTTACGGGTCGGGAGACCCAGCACTTC	TRBV7-2	TRBJ2-5	NA	NA
CASSYPVQETQYF	TGTGCCAGCAGTTATCCAGTCCAGGAGACCCAGTACTTC	TRBV6-2/TRBV6-3	TRBJ2-5	NA	NA
CASNFGVQETQYF	TGTGCCAGCAATTTTGGAGTCCAAGAGACCCAGTACTTC	TRBV28	TRBJ2-5	NA	NA
CRGTVNTEAFF	TGCAGAGGAACAGTGAACACTGAAGCTTTCTTT	TRBV29-1	TRBJ1-1	NA	many
CASSYGGGGFSYEQYF	TGTGCCAGCAGTTACGGCGGGGGGGGATTTTCCTACGAGCAGTACTTC	TRBV6-2/TRBV6-3	TRBJ2-7	TRBD2	few
CASSSGTASHPQETQYF	TGTGCCAGCAGCTCCGGGACAGCTAGCCATCCCCAAGAGACCCAGTACTTC	TRBV11-2	TRBJ2-5	TRBD1	NA